Listed here are 21 T cell receptor beta chains from one sample, sequenced in a study of glioma-infiltrating T cells. The iRepertoire nested amplicon-rescue multiplex PCR amplified TCR alpha and beta CDR3s from RNA. TCRdb re-derived calls from the multiplex PCR reads in MiXCR, one entry per CDR3 protein. The data show 84,000 or so distinct CDR3 sequences, around 23% seen once. Sequenced material: glioma tissue, nonneoplastic brain tissue, or PBMCs (not recorded which). The receptors here all came from a human donor with low-grade glioma or glioblastoma, undergoing nonglioma brain surgery, or in good health (not recorded which).

This clonotype appeared a few times. V usage is TRBV6-1 and J usage is TRBJ1-2; 7 bases map to TRBD1. The V segment lost 6 bases and the J segment 2 bases; nucleotides outside the gene matches: 9. Germline V gene lookup returns CDR1 MNHNS and CDR2 SASEGT. The CDR3 loop spans 15 amino acids. The CDR3 protein is CASSKGTEPNYGYTF. Written as DNA, the CDR3 is TGTGCCAGCAGCAAAGGGACAGAGCCAAACTATGGCTACACCTTC.

The chain has TRBV3-1 and TRBJ2-5; D gene uncertain. CDR3 length: 15 amino acids. The V gene lost 1 base and the J gene lost 5 bases, with 14 bases spanning the gap. CDR1 is LGHDT, CDR2 YNNKEL, per germline (reference sequence). CDR3 residues: CASSQAGLTWETQYF. The CDR3 region has the DNA TGTGCCAGCAGCCAAGCAGGCCTTACCTGGGAGACCCAGTACTTC.

This clonotype was seen at least ten times. The chain carries TRBV6-2 or TRBV6-3 and TRBJ1-2; D not certain. CDR1 is MNHEY and CDR2 is SVGEGT in the germline V gene. The CDR3 is 12 amino acids. V shed 5 bases and J shed 4 bases, with 8 bases lying between them. The CDR3 DNA reads TGTGCCAGCAGTCCCAGCTTCTATGGCTACACCTTC. This codes for CASSPSFYGYTF.

This chain links TRBV19 with TRBJ2-1; 12 positions match TRBD1. The germline V gene encodes CDR1 LNHDA and CDR2 SQIVND (reference sequence). Trimming cost V 6 bases and J 5 bases; bases outside gene matches: 2. This CDR3 is 14 amino acids long. CDR3 DNA sequence: TGTGCCAGTAGGGGGGACAGGGGGCACAATGAGCAGTTCTTC. This encodes CASRGDRGHNEQFF.

This clonotype is medium-sized in the sample. The gene calls are TRBV20-1 and TRBJ1-1; possible D gene TRBD1, 6 bases. There are 13 residues in the CDR3. Germline V gene sequence: CDR1 DFQATT, CDR2 SNEGSKA (reference sequence). V dropped 5 bases and J dropped 7 bases, with 17 bases sitting between them. The CDR3 sequence: CSACDRSTIEAFF. The CDR3 DNA reads as TGCAGTGCTTGTGACAGGAGCACCATTGAAGCTTTCTTT.

This clonotype occurred a few times. The chain recombines TRBV18 with TRBJ2-5, with TRBD2 matching 9 bases. Germline-derived CDR1 and CDR2 are KGHSH and LQKENI. The CDR3 is made up of 15 amino acids. V shed 6 bases and J 5 bases; nucleotides not matched to a gene: 10. Here the CDR3 reads CASSLSGSGKETQYF. CDR3 nucleotides: TGTGCCAGCTCCCTTAGCGGGAGTGGGAAGGAGACCCAGTACTTC.

This clonotype was detected many times. CDR3 nucleotides: TGCAGTGCTAGAGATCAGGCGGGGGGGACAGATACGCAGTATTTT. Translating it yields CSARDQAGGTDTQYF. J is TRBJ2-3 and V is TRBV20-1; 9 bases fit TRBD2. The V gene's germline CDR1 is DFQATT and CDR2 SNEGSKA (reference sequence). J was trimmed by 3 bases and V by 0 bases; bases with no gene match: 4. This CDR3 contains 15 residues.

At least ten counts were recorded for this clonotype. V is TRBV28 and J is TRBJ2-7; weak D call: TRBD2 (6 bases). Germline V gene sequence: CDR1 MDHEN, CDR2 SYDVKM. The CDR3 loop spans 14 amino acids. V gave up 3 bases and J gave up 3 bases, with 12 bases separating them. CDR3 region: CASSLAGLIYEQYF. CDR3 DNA sequence: TGTGCCAGCAGTTTGGCGGGGTTGATCTACGAGCAGTACTTC.

This clonotype occurred many times. V and J are TRBV2 and TRBJ2-7; the match to TRBD2 covers 11 bases. CDR3 length equals 14 residues. Trimming cost V 5 bases and J 5 bases; bases outside gene matches: 5. Germline V gives CDR1 SNHLY, CDR2 FYNNEI. CDR3 sequence: CASSRLAGGHEQYF. In nucleotides, the CDR3 is TGTGCCAGCAGTAGGCTAGCGGGGGGCCACGAGCAGTACTTC.

This clonotype was seen ten or more times. The chain carries TRBV6-1 and TRBJ2-7, with D possibly being TRBD2 (6 bases). CDR3 length: 14 residues. Trimming shortened V by 6 bases and J by 4 bases, and 16 bases separated the two germline ends. Germline CDR1 reads MNHNS; CDR2 reads SASEGT. For the CDR3, the DNA is TGTGCCAGCAGCCCGGTAGACGGGAGATACGAGCAGTACTTC. Translated: CASSPVDGRYEQYF.

This clonotype was seen many times. The chain links TRBV10-3 to TRBJ1-5; D call uncertain. Germline CDR1 and CDR2: ENHRY and SYGVKD. The germline V and J ends were trimmed by 4 bases and 9 bases, with 10 bases remaining between them. The CDR3 runs 12 residues. The CDR3 DNA sequence: TGTGCCATCAGTGGGGGTAGCGGGCCCCAGCATTTT. It is translated as CAISGGSGPQHF.

As for this clonotype: The germline gene is not matched at one end of the junction; a read error may be the cause. The chain employs TRBV30 and TRBJ1-1; tentative D call: TRBD1 (6 bases). The CDR3 covers 14 residues. Looked up from germline, CDR1 is GTSNPN and CDR2 is SVGIG (reference sequence). CDR3 sequence reads: CAWSRTALNTEASF. CDR3 sequence (DNA): TGTGCCTGGAGCCGGACAGCTCTGAACACTGAAGCTTCCTTT.

V and J are TRBV7-2 and TRBJ2-7; TRBD1 agrees at 7 bases. V lost 7 bases to trimming and J lost 5 bases; unmatched junction nucleotides: 11. Germline assignment: CDR1 SGHTA and CDR2 FQGNSA. This CDR3 is 14 amino acids long. CDR3 residues: CASNTRGRRDEQYF. The CDR3, as DNA: TGTGCCAGCAACACGAGGGGGCGCAGAGACGAGCAGTACTTC. Combining the CDR3 with reference TRBV7-2 and TRBJ2-7 gives the whole variable domain GAGVSQSPSNKVTEKGKDVELRCDPISGHTALYWYRQSLGQGLEFLIYFQGNSAPDKSGLPSDRFSAERTGGSVSTLTIQRTQQEDSAVYLCASNTRGRRDEQYFGPGTRLTVT.

This clonotype was seen repeatedly, ten times or more. The rearrangement joins TRBV20-1 to TRBJ2-7, with 7 bases fitting TRBD1. V lost 5 bases and J lost 5; bases outside the gene matches: 6. The CDR3 runs 12 residues. Germline assignment: CDR1 DFQATT and CDR2 SNEGSKA (reference sequence). CDR3 nucleotide sequence: TGCAGTGCTTGGGACAGCGACCACGAGCAGTACTTC. Translation gives CSAWDSDHEQYF.

Worth noting for this clonotype: A much bigger clone sits one base away, suggesting this may be a read error. The gene calls are TRBV12-3 or TRBV12-4 and TRBJ2-3; D remains unclear. CDR3 length equals 14 residues. Trimming shortened V by 3 bases and J by 1 base, and 8 bases separated the two germline ends. The CDR3 coding sequence is TGTGCCAGCAGTTTGATGCGCGGCACAGATACGCAGTATTTT. Protein: CASSLMRGTDTQYF.

The sample holds many counts of this clonotype. V usage is TRBV4-2 and J usage is TRBJ2-7; D uncertain. Germline CDR1 reads LGHNA; CDR2 reads YNFKEQ. V gave up 4 bases and J gave up 0 bases, with 13 bases separating them. The CDR3 sequence is 15 residues long. In nucleotides, the CDR3 is TGTGCCAGCAGCCGCCATTTAGGAGACTCCTACGAGCAGTACTTC. It yields the protein CASSRHLGDSYEQYF.

This clonotype was recorded at least ten times. This rearrangement joins TRBV7-6 to TRBJ2-1; 11 nucleotides match TRBD1. Germline V gene data show CDR1 as SGHVS and CDR2 as FNYEAQ. Losses at the gene ends were 5 bases for V and 0 bases for J; bases not matched to a gene: 12. The CDR3 runs 19 residues. The CDR3 loop reads CASSRTGTGGFSSYNEQFF. The CDR3 DNA sequence: TGTGCCAGCAGCCGTACCGGGACAGGGGGTTTTAGCTCCTACAATGAGCAGTTCTTC. Based on the CDR3 plus reference TRBV7-6 and TRBJ2-1, the full variable domain is GAGVSQSPRYKVTKRGQDVALRCDPISGHVSLYWYRQALGQGPEFLTYFNYEAQQDKSGLPNDRFSAERPEGSISTLTIQRTEQRDSAMYRCASSRTGTGGFSSYNEQFFGPGTRLTVL.

The table lists this clonotype with many counts. The gene calls are TRBV4-1 and TRBJ2-5, with D maybe TRBD1 (5 bases). CDR1 and CDR2 (germline): MGHRA, YSYEKL. Trimming removed 1 base at V and 2 bases at J, with 5 bases between. CDR3 length equals 13 residues. The CDR3 DNA reads TGCGCCAGCAGCCAAGGACAGCAAGAGACCCAGTACTTC. Translating it yields CASSQGQQETQYF.

This clonotype was counted many times. The CDR3 coding sequence is TGCAGTGCTAGAGAGTACCGCGACGAGCAGTACTTC. It yields the protein CSAREYRDEQYF. The rearrangement links TRBV20-1 to TRBJ2-7, with D unclear. CDR3 length equals 12 residues. V dropped 0 bases and J dropped 5 bases, with 8 bases sitting between them. Germline values: CDR1 DFQATT, CDR2 SNEGSKA (reference sequence).

Ten or more counts support this clonotype. The chain has TRBV19 and TRBJ2-3; 7 bases map to TRBD1. Trimming cost V 9 bases and J 2 bases; bases outside gene matches: 8. CDR1 is LNHDA, CDR2 SQIVND, per germline (reference sequence). The CDR3 is 14 amino acids. The CDR3 DNA sequence: TGTGCCAGCGAGCCGGGACAGCCCACAGATACGCAGTATTTT. Amino acid sequence: CASEPGQPTDTQYF.

The chain links TRBV30 to TRBJ2-1, with D maybe TRBD1 (6 bases). The CDR3 runs to 14 residues. Deletions cut 8 bases from V and 9 bases from J, with 23 bases between. In germline, CDR1 is GTSNPN, CDR2 SVGIG (reference sequence). Here the CDR3 DNA reads TGTGCCGCGTCATTCCCGGGACAAAGGGTTGAGCAGTTCTTC. Protein product: CAASFPGQRVEQFF.